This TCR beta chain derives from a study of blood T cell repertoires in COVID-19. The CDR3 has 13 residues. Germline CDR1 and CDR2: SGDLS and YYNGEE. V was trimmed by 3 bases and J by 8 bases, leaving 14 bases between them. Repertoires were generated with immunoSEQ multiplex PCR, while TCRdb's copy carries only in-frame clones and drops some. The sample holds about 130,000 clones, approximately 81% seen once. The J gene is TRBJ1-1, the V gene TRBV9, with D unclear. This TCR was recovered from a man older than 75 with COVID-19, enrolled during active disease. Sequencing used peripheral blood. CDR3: CASSAPRGVEAFF. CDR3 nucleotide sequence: TGTGCCAGCAGCGCCCCTCGCGGGGTAGAAGCTTTCTTT.